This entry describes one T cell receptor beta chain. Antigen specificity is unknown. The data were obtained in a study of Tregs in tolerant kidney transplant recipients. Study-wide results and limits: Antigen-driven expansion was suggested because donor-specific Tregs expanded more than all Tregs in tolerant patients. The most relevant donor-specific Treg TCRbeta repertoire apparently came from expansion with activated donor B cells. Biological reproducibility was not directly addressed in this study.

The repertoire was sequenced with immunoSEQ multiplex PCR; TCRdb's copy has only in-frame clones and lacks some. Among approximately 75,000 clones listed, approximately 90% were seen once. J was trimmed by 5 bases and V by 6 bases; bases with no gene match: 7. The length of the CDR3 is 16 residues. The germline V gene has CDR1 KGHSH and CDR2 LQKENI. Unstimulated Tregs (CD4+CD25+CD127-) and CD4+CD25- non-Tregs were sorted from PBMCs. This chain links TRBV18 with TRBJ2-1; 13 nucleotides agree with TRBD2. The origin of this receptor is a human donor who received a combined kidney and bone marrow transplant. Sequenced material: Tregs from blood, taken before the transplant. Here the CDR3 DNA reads TGTGCCAGCTCTCGAGGACTAGCGGGAGCTAACAATGAGCAGTTCTTC. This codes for CASSRGLAGANNEQFF. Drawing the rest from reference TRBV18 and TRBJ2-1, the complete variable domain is NAGVMQNPRHLVRRRGQEARLRCSPMKGHSHVYWYRQLPEEGLKFMVYLQKENIIDESGMPKERFSAEFPKEGPSILRIQQVVRGDSAAYFCASSRGLAGANNEQFFGPGTRLTVL.